The 27 T cell receptor beta chains presented below share a single source sample, sequenced in a study of blood T cell repertoires in COVID-19 (dated by TCRdb to about 2020). Libraries came from the immunoSEQ multiplex PCR assay. This is the immuneACCESS table as TCRdb keeps it, with only in-frame sequences that have V and J called. A part of the clones is gone; compared with another copy, unresolved V genes explain less than half, and the rest is unexplained. The sample table lists approximately 170,000 clones, 83% of them with a count of one. Together, the top ten hold 7.6% of the sample. Sequenced input: peripheral blood. These receptor sequences come from a woman between 65 and 79 years old with COVID-19, enrolled during active disease.

The DNA for the CDR3 is TGCAGCGTCGGTAGCGGGAGTGGATACGAGCAGTACTTC. This codes for CSVGSGSGYEQYF. This sequence joins TRBV29-1 and TRBJ2-7; 9 positions match TRBD2. The CDR3 extends over 13 amino acids. CDR1 and CDR2 (germline): SQVTM, ANQGSEA. V lost 6 bases to trimming and J lost 4 bases; unmatched junction nucleotides: 7.

This chain connects TRBV7-2 to TRBJ2-3; TRBD2 matches at 10 bases. The germline gives CDR1 SGHTA, CDR2 FQGNSA. With V trimmed by 5 bases and J by 4 bases, 6 bases remained unmatched. The CDR3 sequence is 15 residues long. The CDR3 DNA follows: TGTGCCAGCAGCCCAAGGACTAGCGGATCAGATACGCAGTATTTT. It encodes CASSPRTSGSDTQYF.

A few counts support this clone. This chain links TRBV5-6 with TRBJ1-2; possible D gene TRBD1, 6 bases. There are 12 residues in the CDR3. Germline V gene lookup returns CDR1 SGHDT and CDR2 YYEEEE. V lost 5 bases to trimming and J lost 7 bases, with 12 bases between them. CDR3: CASSSDSGGYTF. Written as DNA, the CDR3 is TGTGCCAGCAGTTCGGACAGTGGTGGCTACACCTTC.

This clone was counted at least ten times. One junction end disagrees with the germline gene, perhaps due to a read error. This CDR3 is CASSAWRMNAGELFF. The CDR3 DNA follows: TGTGCCAGCAGTGCTTGGAGGATGAACGCCGGGGAGCTGTTTTTT. The chain has TRBV28 and TRBJ2-2; tentative D call: TRBD2 (5 bases). The germline CDR1 and CDR2 sequences are MDHEN and SYDVKM. The CDR3 is 15 amino acids. The whole variable domain, filled in from reference TRBV28 and TRBJ2-2, reads DVKVTQSSRYLVKRTGEKVFLECVQDMDHENMFWYRQDPGLGLRLIYFSYDVKMKEKGDIPEGYSVSREKKERFSLILESASTNQTSMYLCASSAWRMNAGELFFGEGSRLTVL.

This clone was picked up one time. The gene calls are TRBV30 and TRBJ2-5; D is perhaps TRBD1 (5 bases). Germline CDR1 reads GTSNPN; CDR2 reads SVGIG (reference sequence). The CDR3 runs to 15 residues. V was trimmed by 0 bases and J by 1 base, leaving 12 bases between them. DNA of the CDR3: TGTGCCTGGAGTGTCGGTCAGGGCTCCCAAGAGACCCAGTACTTC. Encoded protein: CAWSVGQGSQETQYF.

The chain couples TRBV3-1 (or the pseudogene TRBV3-2) to TRBJ1-4, with D perhaps matching TRBD1 (5 bases). The CDR3 runs to 16 residues. Trimming stripped 2 bases from V and 9 bases from J, with 19 bases between. Germline lookup yields CDR1 LGHDT and CDR2 YNNKEL (reference sequence). The CDR3 spells CASSQSSGQGSKKLFF. CDR3 in DNA: TGTGCCAGCAGCCAAAGTTCTGGGCAGGGCAGTAAAAAACTGTTTTTT.

CDR3 DNA: TGCGCCAGCAGCTTGAATGGACTAGCGGGAGAGACCCAGTACTTC. This gives the protein CASSLNGLAGETQYF. The gene calls are TRBV5-1 and TRBJ2-5; 11 bases agree with TRBD2. The junction had 3 bases not matched to a gene; V was cut back by 1 base and J by 4 bases. The CDR3 sequence is 15 residues long. Germline assignment: CDR1 SGHRS and CDR2 YFSETQ.

This chain links TRBV5-6 with TRBJ1-6; 7 nucleotides align to TRBD1. There are 15 residues in the CDR3. The V and J ends lost 4 bases and 5 bases, in that order; junction bases with no gene match: 6. The germline V gene has CDR1 SGHDT and CDR2 YYEEEE. This CDR3 is CASSLGTVDNSPLHF. CDR3 sequence (DNA): TGTGCCAGCAGCCTCGGGACAGTTGATAATTCACCCCTCCACTTT.

V usage is TRBV25-1 and J usage is TRBJ1-2; D possibly corresponds to TRBD1 (5 bases). Deletions cut 1 base from V and 4 bases from J, with 19 bases between. This CDR3 contains 17 residues. Germline V gives CDR1 MGHDK, CDR2 SYGVNS. The CDR3 DNA is TGTGCCAGCAGTGAATCGGGGGTGGGACTGGTGGGCTATGGCTACACCTTC. Its protein product is CASSESGVGLVGYGYTF.

This clone turned up a few times. This sequence joins TRBV12-1 and TRBJ2-5; TRBD2 was called by the table and not checked on the DNA. TRBV12-1 is described as a pseudogene. The CDR3 is 13 amino acids. The CDR3 bases are TGTGCCAGCAGCCTCCCCGGGTCGGAGCCCCAGTACTTC. Protein sequence: CASSLPGSEPQYF.

This clone showed up just a few times. The J gene is TRBJ2-1, the V gene TRBV18; 14 bases are a match to TRBD2. The V gene end was trimmed by 0 bases and the J gene end by 5 bases; junction bases not matched to a gene: 3. Germline V gives CDR1 KGHSH, CDR2 LQKENI. CDR3 length: 17 amino acids. The CDR3 region has the DNA TGTGCCAGCTCACCACCGGGGGGACTAGCGGGAGACAATGAGCAGTTCTTC. Amino acids: CASSPPGGLAGDNEQFF. Full variable domain (missing parts from reference TRBV18 and TRBJ2-1): NAGVMQNPRHLVRRRGQEARLRCSPMKGHSHVYWYRQLPEEGLKFMVYLQKENIIDESGMPKERFSAEFPKEGPSILRIQQVVRGDSAAYFCASSPPGGLAGDNEQFFGPGTRLTVL.

The chain couples TRBV2 to TRBJ1-2; no reliable D call. Germline V lookup: CDR1 SNHLY, CDR2 FYNNEI. Deletions cut 4 bases from V and 2 bases from J, with 8 bases between. This CDR3 is built from 13 residues. The CDR3 region has the DNA TGTGCCAGCAGTGTAGAACAGAACTATGGCTACACCTTC. The encoded protein is CASSVEQNYGYTF. Full variable domain (rest looked up from reference TRBV2 and TRBJ1-2): EPEVTQTPSHQVTQMGQEVILRCVPISNHLYFYWYRQILGQKVEFLVSFYNNEISEKSEIFDDQFSVERPDGSNFTLKIRSTKLEDSAMYFCASSVEQNYGYTFGSGTRLTVV.

The chain has TRBV7-6 and TRBJ2-5; no definite D call. CDR3 length: 15 amino acids. Germline loops: CDR1 SGHVS, CDR2 FNYEAQ. V lost 3 bases and J 1 base, leaving 12 bases between the germline ends. CDR3 loop: CASSLNTGAQETQYF. Here the CDR3 DNA reads TGTGCCAGCAGCTTGAACACGGGTGCCCAAGAGACCCAGTACTTC.

CDR3 in amino acids: CASSPGAGIGEQFF. The CDR3 coding sequence is TGTGCCAGCAGCCCAGGGGCAGGGATCGGTGAGCAGTTCTTC. This sequence joins TRBV7-3 and TRBJ2-1, with D possibly being TRBD1 (6 bases). The CDR3 totals 14 residues. Germline CDR1 reads SGHTA; CDR2 reads FQGTGA. The ends were cut back, 5 bases at V and 9 bases at J, with 17 bases in the middle. Full variable domain (rest looked up from reference TRBV7-3 and TRBJ2-1): GAGVSQTPSNKVTEKGKYVELRCDPISGHTALYWYRQSLGQGPEFLIYFQGTGAADDSGLPNDRFFAVRPEGSVSTLKIQRTERGDSAVYLCASSPGAGIGEQFFGPGTRLTVL.

This rearrangement joins TRBV5-1 to TRBJ1-1; possibly TRBD1 for D (6 bases). Germline values: CDR1 SGHRS, CDR2 YFSETQ. This CDR3 is built from 14 residues. With 2 bases removed from V and 1 base from J, the gap between germline ends came to 9 bases. The CDR3 sequence: CASSFWGQNTEAFF. The CDR3 coding sequence is TGCGCCAGCAGCTTCTGGGGGCAGAACACTGAAGCTTTCTTT.

This clone was detected a few times. The V and J genes are TRBV5-4 and TRBJ1-1; tentative D call: TRBD1 (5 bases). CDR1 and CDR2 (germline): SGHNT, YYREEE (reference sequence). The CDR3 has 13 amino acids. Trimming cost V 4 bases and J 0 bases, with 7 bases left between them. The CDR3 sequence is CASSPGMNTEAFF. The CDR3 nucleotides are TGTGCCAGCAGCCCAGGGATGAACACTGAAGCTTTCTTT.

V gene TRBV6-2 or TRBV6-3 combines with J gene TRBJ1-4, with D perhaps matching TRBD1 (5 bases). The CDR3 covers 13 residues. Germline values: CDR1 MNHEY, CDR2 SVGEGT. The V end was cut by 6 bases, the J end by 10 bases, with 15 bases between. The CDR3 protein is CASSLDIIGKLFF. The CDR3 DNA reads as TGTGCCAGCAGCTTGGACATAATCGGAAAACTGTTTTTT.

This clone was seen a few times. The chain carries TRBV5-6 and TRBJ1-4; the D gene is possibly TRBD1 (5 bases). The CDR3 has 14 amino acids. The germline V and J ends were trimmed by 2 bases and 3 bases, with 8 bases remaining between them. Germline-derived CDR1 and CDR2 are SGHDT and YYEEEE. CDR3 sequence: CASSFGHSNEKLFF. The CDR3 coding sequence is TGTGCCAGCAGCTTCGGACACTCTAATGAAAAACTGTTTTTT. Variable domain in full (rest from reference TRBV5-6 and TRBJ1-4): DAGVTQSPTHLIKTRGQQVTLRCSPKSGHDTVSWYQQALGQGPQFIFQYYEEEERQRGNFPDRFSGHQFPNYSSELNVNALLLGDSALYLCASSFGHSNEKLFFGSGTQLSVL.

The CDR3 loop reads CASSLSTSSGNTIYF. The DNA of the CDR3 is TGTGCCAGCAGTTTATCCACAAGCTCTGGAAACACCATATATTTT. The chain carries TRBV28 and TRBJ1-3, with unresolved D. The CDR3 sequence is 15 residues long. Germline V gene data show CDR1 as MDHEN and CDR2 as SYDVKM. V shed 1 base and J shed 0 bases, with 7 bases lying between them.

This chain uses TRBV11-3 with TRBJ2-7, with a tentative D call TRBD2 (6 bases). The V and J ends lost 5 bases and 3 bases respectively, with 14 bases between them. The CDR3 contains 14 residues. Germline V gene lookup returns CDR1 SGHNT and CDR2 YENEEA. CDR3: CASSAGPGLYEQYF. CDR3 DNA: TGTGCCAGCAGCGCGGGACCGGGCCTCTACGAGCAGTACTTC.

This chain links TRBV6-5 with TRBJ1-3, with D hard to call. Germline CDR1 MNHEY, CDR2 SVGAGI. V was pared by 6 bases and J by 2 bases, with 14 bases between. This CDR3 is 15 amino acids long. In nucleotides, the CDR3 is TGTGCCAGCAGCCCGTTGGGGAGGGCTGGAAACACCATATATTTT. Translated: CASSPLGRAGNTIYF.

DNA for the CDR3: TGTGCCAGCAGCTCCAGGAGGGCCTCTAGCACAGATACGCAGTATTTT. This translates into CASSSRRASSTDTQYF. The chain couples TRBV11-3 to TRBJ2-3; a possible D gene is TRBD2 (6 bases). The CDR3 consists of 16 residues. V was shortened by 4 bases and J by 0 bases, with 14 bases between the two germline ends. Germline-derived CDR1 and CDR2 are SGHNT and YENEEA. Based on the CDR3 plus reference TRBV11-3 and TRBJ2-3, the full variable domain is EAGVVQSPRYKIIEKKQPVAFWCNPISGHNTLYWYLQNLGQGPELLIRYENEEAVDDSQLPKDRFSAERLKGVDSTLKIQPAELGDSAVYLCASSSRRASSTDTQYFGPGTRLTVL.

V gene TRBV10-1 combines with J gene TRBJ1-1; the D gene is possibly TRBD1 (6 bases). V was pared by 5 bases and J by 2 bases, with 15 bases between. The CDR3 runs 15 residues. The germline V gene has CDR1 WNHNN and CDR2 SYGVQD (reference sequence). The CDR3 is CASSPSQGGNTEAFF. The DNA of the CDR3 is TGCGCCAGCAGTCCCTCACAGGGCGGAAACACTGAAGCTTTCTTT.

This clone was detected a few times. CDR3 bases: TGTGCCAGCAGTTCTTCCTCAGGGGCCGGTCAGCCCCAGCATTTT. As protein: CASSSSSGAGQPQHF. The J gene is TRBJ1-5, the V gene TRBV28, with D possibly TRBD1 on 6 matching bases. Germline V gives CDR1 MDHEN, CDR2 SYDVKM. The CDR3 consists of 15 residues. Trimming left V 4 bases short and J 6 bases short, with 16 bases between.

The rearrangement links TRBV7-2 to TRBJ2-5, with 7 bases identical to TRBD2. The CDR3 runs 16 residues. The ends lost 1 base at V and 7 bases at J; junction bases unmatched: 12. Germline V gene sequence: CDR1 SGHTA, CDR2 FQGNSA. The CDR3 DNA reads as TGTGCCAGCAGCTTAGAGTCTAGCGGAGGCCAAATGACCCAGTACTTC. Translation: CASSLESSGGQMTQYF.

The gene calls are TRBV6-5 and TRBJ2-3; D may be TRBD1 (6 bases). The CDR3 is 15 residues long. CDR1 and CDR2 (germline): MNHEY, SVGAGI. Between the trimmed V and J ends, which lost 6 bases and 2 bases, there was a span of 15 bases. The CDR3 region is CASRGRQGPTDTQYF. The DNA for the CDR3 is TGTGCCAGCAGAGGCCGCCAGGGGCCCACAGATACGCAGTATTTT.

This clone came up a few times. The chain recombines TRBV28 with TRBJ2-7; 7 bases are a match to TRBD1. Germline values: CDR1 MDHEN, CDR2 SYDVKM. This CDR3 spans 13 amino acids. Trimming cost V 6 bases and J 3 bases; bases outside gene matches: 5. The CDR3 here is CASRQRQGYEQYF. The DNA for the CDR3 is TGTGCCAGCAGGCAACGACAGGGCTACGAGCAGTACTTC.